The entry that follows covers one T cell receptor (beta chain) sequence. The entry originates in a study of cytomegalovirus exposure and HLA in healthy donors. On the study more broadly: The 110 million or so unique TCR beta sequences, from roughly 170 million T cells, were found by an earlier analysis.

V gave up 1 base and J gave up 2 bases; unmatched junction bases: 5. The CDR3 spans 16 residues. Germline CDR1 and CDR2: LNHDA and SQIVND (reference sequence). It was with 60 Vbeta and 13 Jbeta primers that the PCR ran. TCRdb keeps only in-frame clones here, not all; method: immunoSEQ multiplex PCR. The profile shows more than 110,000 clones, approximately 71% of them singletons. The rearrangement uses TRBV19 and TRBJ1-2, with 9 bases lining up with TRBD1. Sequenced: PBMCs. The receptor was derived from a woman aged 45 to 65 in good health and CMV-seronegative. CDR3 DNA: TGTGCCAGTAGTATAGCCGCGACAGGGGGGAACTATGGCTACACCTTC. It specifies CASSIAATGGNYGYTF. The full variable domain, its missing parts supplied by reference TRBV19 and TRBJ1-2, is DGGITQSPKYLFRKEGQNVTLSCEQNLNHDAMYWYRQDPGQGLRLIYYSQIVNDFQKGDIAEGYSVSREKKESFPLTVTSAQKNPTAFYLCASSIAATGGNYGYTFGSGTRLTVV.